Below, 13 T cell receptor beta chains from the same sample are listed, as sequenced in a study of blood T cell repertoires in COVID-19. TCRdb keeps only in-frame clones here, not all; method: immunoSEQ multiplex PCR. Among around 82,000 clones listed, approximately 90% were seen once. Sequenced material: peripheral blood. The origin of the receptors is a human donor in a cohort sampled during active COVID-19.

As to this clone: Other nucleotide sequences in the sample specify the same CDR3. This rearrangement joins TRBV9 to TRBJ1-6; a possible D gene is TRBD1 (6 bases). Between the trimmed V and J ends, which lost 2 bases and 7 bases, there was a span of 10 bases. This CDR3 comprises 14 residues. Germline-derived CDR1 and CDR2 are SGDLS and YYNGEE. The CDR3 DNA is TGTGCCAGCAGCGTCAGGGGCGCCAATTCACCCCTCCACTTT. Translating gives CASSVRGANSPLHF.

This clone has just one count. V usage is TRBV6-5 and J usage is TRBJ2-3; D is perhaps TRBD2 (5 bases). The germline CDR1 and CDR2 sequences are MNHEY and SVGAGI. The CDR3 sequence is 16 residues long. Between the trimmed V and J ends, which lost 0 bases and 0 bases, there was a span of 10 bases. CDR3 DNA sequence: TGTGCCAGCAGTTACTCTATAGCGATCAGCACAGATACGCAGTATTTT. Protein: CASSYSIAISTDTQYF.

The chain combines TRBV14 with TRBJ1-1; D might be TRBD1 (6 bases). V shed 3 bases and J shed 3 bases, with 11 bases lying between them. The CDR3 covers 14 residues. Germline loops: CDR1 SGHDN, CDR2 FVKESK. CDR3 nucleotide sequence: TGTGCCAGCAGCCACGGGGGGCGCGACACTGAAGCTTTCTTT. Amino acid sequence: CASSHGGRDTEAFF.

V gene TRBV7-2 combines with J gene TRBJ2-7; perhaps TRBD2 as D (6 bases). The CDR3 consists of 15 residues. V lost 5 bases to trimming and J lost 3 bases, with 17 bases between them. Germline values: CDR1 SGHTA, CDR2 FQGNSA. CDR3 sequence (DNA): TGTGCCAGCAGCGAACAGTCTAGCGCGTTCTACGAGCAGTACTTC. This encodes CASSEQSSAFYEQYF.

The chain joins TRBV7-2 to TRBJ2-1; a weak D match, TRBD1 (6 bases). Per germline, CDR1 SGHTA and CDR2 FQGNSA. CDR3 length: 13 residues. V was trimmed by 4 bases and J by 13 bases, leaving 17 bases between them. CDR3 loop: CASSSGETVGQFF. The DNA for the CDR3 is TGTGCCAGCAGCTCAGGGGAGACAGTCGGCCAGTTCTTC. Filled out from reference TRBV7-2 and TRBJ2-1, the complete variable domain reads GAGVSQSPSNKVTEKGKDVELRCDPISGHTALYWYRQSLGQGLEFLIYFQGNSAPDKSGLPSDRFSAERTGGSVSTLTIQRTQQEDSAVYLCASSSGETVGQFFGPGTRLTVL.

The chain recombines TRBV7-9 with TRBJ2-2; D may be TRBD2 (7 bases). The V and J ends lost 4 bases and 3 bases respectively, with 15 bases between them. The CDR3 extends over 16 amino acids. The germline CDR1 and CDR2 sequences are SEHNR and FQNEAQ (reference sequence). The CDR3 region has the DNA TGTGCCAGCAGCTCCGGGGGGACACTTTACACCGGGGAGCTGTTTTTT. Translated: CASSSGGTLYTGELFF. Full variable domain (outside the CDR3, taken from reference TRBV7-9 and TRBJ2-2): DTGVSQNPRHKITKRGQNVTFRCDPISEHNRLYWYRQTLGQGPEFLTYFQNEAQLEKSRLLSDRFSAERPKGSFSTLEIQRTEQGDSAMYLCASSSGGTLYTGELFFGEGSRLTVL.

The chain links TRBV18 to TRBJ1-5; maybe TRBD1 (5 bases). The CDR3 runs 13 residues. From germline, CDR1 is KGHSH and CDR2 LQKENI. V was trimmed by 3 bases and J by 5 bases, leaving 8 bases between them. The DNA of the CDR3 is TGTGCCAGCTCACCGACAGACTATCAGCCCCAGCATTTT. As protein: CASSPTDYQPQHF.

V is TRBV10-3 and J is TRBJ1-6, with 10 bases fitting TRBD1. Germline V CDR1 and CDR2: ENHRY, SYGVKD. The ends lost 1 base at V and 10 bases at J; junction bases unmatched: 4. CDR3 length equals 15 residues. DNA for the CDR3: TGTGCCATCAGTGAGTTTGGACAGGGGGGATCACCCCTCCACTTT. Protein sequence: CAISEFGQGGSPLHF.

The DNA of the CDR3 is TGTGCCAGCAGTTCCCTTCCCGGGGCCGGGGAGCTGTTTTTT. It is translated as CASSSLPGAGELFF. V gene TRBV28 combines with J gene TRBJ2-2; a possible D gene is TRBD2 (5 bases). The germline CDR1 and CDR2 sequences are MDHEN and SYDVKM. Trimming removed 4 bases at V and 6 bases at J, with 12 bases between. The CDR3 has 14 residues.

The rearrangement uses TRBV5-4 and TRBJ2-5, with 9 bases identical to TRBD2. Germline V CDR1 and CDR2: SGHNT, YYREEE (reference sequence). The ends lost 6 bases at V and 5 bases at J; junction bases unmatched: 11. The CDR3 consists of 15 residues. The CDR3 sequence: CASNSGGWPGETQYF. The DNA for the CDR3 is TGTGCCAGCAATAGCGGGGGCTGGCCGGGGGAGACCCAGTACTTC.

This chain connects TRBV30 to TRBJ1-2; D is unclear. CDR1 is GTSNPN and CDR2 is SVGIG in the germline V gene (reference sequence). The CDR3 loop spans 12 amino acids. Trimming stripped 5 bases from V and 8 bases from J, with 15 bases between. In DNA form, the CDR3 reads TGTGCCTGGGGAGCCCAGGCGGGGGGCTACACCTTC. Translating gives CAWGAQAGGYTF.

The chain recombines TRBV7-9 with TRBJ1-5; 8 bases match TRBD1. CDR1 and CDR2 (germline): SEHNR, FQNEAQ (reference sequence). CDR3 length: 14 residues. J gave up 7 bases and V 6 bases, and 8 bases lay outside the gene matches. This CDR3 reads CASSFDRGGQPQHF. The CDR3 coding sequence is TGTGCCAGCAGTTTCGACAGGGGTGGACAGCCCCAGCATTTT.

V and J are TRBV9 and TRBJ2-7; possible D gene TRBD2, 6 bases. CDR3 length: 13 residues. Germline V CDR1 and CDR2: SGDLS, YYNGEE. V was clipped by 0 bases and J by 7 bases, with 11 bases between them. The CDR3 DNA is TGTGCCAGCAGCGTAGGGGGCCGGGGGGAGCAGTACTTC. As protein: CASSVGGRGEQYF. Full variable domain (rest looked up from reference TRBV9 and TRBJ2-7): DSGVTQTPKHLITATGQRVTLRCSPRSGDLSVYWYQQSLDQGLQFLIQYYNGEERAKGNILERFSAQQFPDLHSELNLSSLELGDSALYFCASSVGGRGEQYFGPGTRLTVT.